What follows are 2 T cell receptor beta chains derived from one specimen sequenced in a study of blood T cell repertoires in COVID-19. Sequenced by immunoSEQ multiplex PCR; TCRdb stores in-frame clones only, minus some. The profile shows 150,000 to 200,000 clones, under 85% of them singletons. Sequenced: peripheral blood. These receptor sequences come from an elderly man with COVID-19, enrolled during active disease.

V is TRBV12-5 and J is TRBJ2-5; 8 bases match TRBD1. CDR1 is LGHNT and CDR2 is FRNRAP in the germline V gene. The CDR3 has 15 amino acids. With 5 bases clipped from V and 5 bases from J, the junction kept 10 bases outside the gene matches. CDR3 in amino acids: CASGTGQGPQETQYF. The CDR3 DNA sequence: TGTGCTAGTGGTACAGGACAGGGCCCCCAGGAGACCCAGTACTTC.

There are a few counts of this clone. The sample contains more than one DNA sequence encoding this CDR3. V and J are TRBV29-1 and TRBJ1-5; D uncertain. The CDR3 loop spans 13 amino acids. Germline V gives CDR1 SQVTM, CDR2 ANQGSEA. The V end was cut by 4 bases, the J end by 0 bases, with 7 bases between. The CDR3 DNA reads TGCAGCGTTGGCGAGAATAGCAATCAGCCCCAGCATTTT. Translating gives CSVGENSNQPQHF.